One sample yielded the 12 T cell receptor beta chains listed below, sequenced in a study of blood T cell repertoires in COVID-19. Sequencing used immunoSEQ multiplex PCR; TCRdb keeps in-frame clones, though not all of them. The sample holds around 320,000 clones, 87% seen once. The sequencing sample was made of peripheral blood. All receptors derive from a man aged 18 to 30 with active or convalescent COVID-19.

As regards this clone: Mismatch with germline at one junction end may stem from a read error. The chain combines TRBV6-1 with TRBJ2-7; 9 bases match TRBD1. CDR1 is MNHNS and CDR2 is SASEGT in the germline V gene. The CDR3 totals 12 residues. This chain's CDR3 is CASSEIGTGWDF. The DNA of the CDR3 is TGTGCCAGCAGTGAAATTGGGACAGGGTGGGACTTC.

V and J are TRBV6-4 and TRBJ2-1, with 7 bases fitting TRBD2. CDR1 and CDR2 from the germline V gene are MRHNA and SNTAGT. The CDR3 has 14 amino acids. The ends lost 6 bases at V and 0 bases at J; junction bases unmatched: 2. CDR3 coding DNA: TGTGCCAGCAGCAGCGGGACCTCCTACAATGAGCAGTTCTTC. This codes for CASSSGTSYNEQFF.

The rearrangement joins TRBV6-5 to TRBJ1-2, with D possibly TRBD1 on 5 matching bases. The germline V gene has CDR1 MNHEY and CDR2 SVGAGI. The CDR3 spans 15 residues. Trimming removed 6 bases from V and 0 bases from J, with 14 bases in between. Here the CDR3 DNA reads TGTGCCAGCAGCAATCCCGAAGGGGCTAACTATGGCTACACCTTC. It specifies CASSNPEGANYGYTF.

The genes are TRBV5-6 and TRBJ1-2; 7 bases align to TRBD1. V lost 4 bases, J lost 4 bases, and 10 bases stayed unmatched. Germline-derived CDR1 and CDR2 are SGHDT and YYEEEE. The CDR3 runs 15 residues. The CDR3 is CASSETGVSAYGYTF. DNA for the CDR3: TGTGCCAGCAGCGAAACAGGGGTGTCGGCCTATGGCTACACCTTC.

V and J are TRBV5-1 and TRBJ2-2; tentative D call: TRBD1 (5 bases). Deletions cut 4 bases from V and 3 bases from J, with 13 bases between. The V gene's germline CDR1 is SGHRS and CDR2 YFSETQ. The CDR3 runs 15 residues. CDR3 coding DNA: TGCGCCAGCAGCCTAGGGGTAGCCTACACCGGGGAGCTGTTTTTT. Translation gives CASSLGVAYTGELFF. Combining the CDR3 with reference TRBV5-1 and TRBJ2-2 gives the whole variable domain KAGVTQTPRYLIKTRGQQVTLSCSPISGHRSVSWYQQTPGQGLQFLFEYFSETQRNKGNFPGRFSGRQFSNSRSEMNVSTLELGDSALYLCASSLGVAYTGELFFGEGSRLTVL.

The chain joins TRBV11-2 to TRBJ1-1; 8 bases are a match to TRBD1. V was pared by 1 base and J by 3 bases, with 7 bases of the junction left unmatched. The CDR3 is 16 amino acids. The V gene's germline CDR1 is SGHAT and CDR2 FQNNGV. The CDR3: CASSLATGAGDTEAFF. CDR3 DNA: TGTGCCAGCAGCTTAGCGACAGGGGCCGGGGACACTGAAGCTTTCTTT. Supplemented by reference TRBV11-2 and TRBJ1-1, the full variable domain reads EAGVAQSPRYKIIEKRQSVAFWCNPISGHATLYWYQQILGQGPKLLIQFQNNGVVDDSQLPKDRFSAERLKGVDSTLKIQPAKLEDSAVYLCASSLATGAGDTEAFFGQGTRLTVV.

This clone came up once. The chain combines TRBV11-3 with TRBJ2-7, with a possible D match to TRBD2 (5 bases). V was cut by 5 bases and J by 6 bases, with 26 bases left in between. CDR1 is SGHNT, CDR2 YENEEA, per germline. This CDR3 has 17 residues. CDR3: CASSIRAVRAYAGEQYF. The CDR3 DNA sequence: TGTGCCAGCAGCATCCGAGCCGTTCGGGCGTACGCGGGCGAGCAGTACTTC.

CDR3 protein: CASSPGTSYNEQFF. The CDR3 bases are TGTGCCAGCAGCCCCGGGACAAGTTACAATGAGCAGTTCTTC. The chain employs TRBV6-5 and TRBJ2-1, with TRBD1 as a possible D gene (6 bases). CDR1 MNHEY and CDR2 SVGAGI come from the germline V gene. This CDR3 region has 14 residues. V was pared by 6 bases and J by 4 bases, with 13 bases between.

The chain couples TRBV4-3 to TRBJ1-2; no firm D call. Trimming shortened V by 6 bases and J by 4 bases, and 18 bases separated the two germline ends. This CDR3 region has 15 residues. The V gene's germline CDR1 is LGHNA and CDR2 YSLEER. The CDR3 is CASRRHSGVGYGYTF. The CDR3 DNA sequence: TGCGCCAGCAGGAGACACTCCGGGGTGGGCTATGGCTACACCTTC.

The V call is TRBV5-1, the J call TRBJ2-5; 9 bases map to TRBD1. The CDR3 is made up of 15 amino acids. The V segment lost 1 base and the J segment 4 bases; nucleotides outside the gene matches: 5. Germline CDR1 reads SGHRS; CDR2 reads YFSETQ. The CDR3 bases are TGCGCCAGCAGCTTGAATGGACAGGGGTCAGAGACCCAGTACTTC. Its protein is CASSLNGQGSETQYF.

The chain has TRBV7-2 and TRBJ2-5; TRBD2 matches at 9 bases. Germline V lookup: CDR1 SGHTA, CDR2 FQGNSA. CDR3 length: 15 amino acids. Trimming cost V 0 bases and J 4 bases; bases outside gene matches: 3. CDR3: CASSLAAGGIETQYF. The CDR3 DNA is TGTGCCAGCAGCTTAGCTGCGGGGGGGATAGAGACCCAGTACTTC.

With respect to this clone: The same CDR3 can be traced to other DNA sequences in this sample. This rearrangement joins TRBV7-8 to TRBJ1-3, with D unclear. Trimming removed 3 bases at V and 1 base at J, with 7 bases between. Germline CDR1 is SGHVS and CDR2 is FQNEAQ. This CDR3 is built from 14 residues. The CDR3 spells CASSFQASGNTIYF. The DNA for the CDR3 is TGTGCCAGCAGCTTTCAGGCGTCTGGAAACACCATATATTTT.